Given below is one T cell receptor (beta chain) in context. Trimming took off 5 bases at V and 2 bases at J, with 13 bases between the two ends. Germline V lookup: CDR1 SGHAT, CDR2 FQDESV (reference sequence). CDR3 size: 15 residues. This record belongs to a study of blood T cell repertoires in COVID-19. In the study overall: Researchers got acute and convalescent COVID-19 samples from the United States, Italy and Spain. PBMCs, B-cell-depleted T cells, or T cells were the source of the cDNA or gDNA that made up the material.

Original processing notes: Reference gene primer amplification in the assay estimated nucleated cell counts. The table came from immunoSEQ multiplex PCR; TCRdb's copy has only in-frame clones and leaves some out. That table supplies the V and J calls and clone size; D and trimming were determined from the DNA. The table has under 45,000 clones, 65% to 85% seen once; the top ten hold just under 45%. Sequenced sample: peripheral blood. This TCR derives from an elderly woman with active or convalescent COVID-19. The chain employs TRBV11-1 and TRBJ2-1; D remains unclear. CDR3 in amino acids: CASSPLQQAYNEQFF. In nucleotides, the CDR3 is TGTGCCAGCAGCCCTCTCCAACAAGCCTACAATGAGCAGTTCTTC.